The 18 T cell receptor beta chains reported below all come from one sample, sequenced in a study of cytomegalovirus exposure and HLA in healthy donors (dated by TCRdb to about 2017). The library was built by means of the immunoSEQ multiplex PCR assay. For the multiplex PCR, a mixture combining 60 forward primers for TCR Vbeta segments and 13 reverse primers for TCR Jbeta segments was used. TCRdb retrieved this table from immuneACCESS and kept in-frame rearrangements only. Not all clones are present; in checked studies, unresolved V genes account for under half, and no reason is known for the remainder. The record for this sample contains 200,000 or so clones. The ten largest clonotypes hold roughly 0.7% of the sample. Input material: PBMCs. These receptors all come from a boy younger than 18 in good health and CMV-seronegative.

V gene TRBV7-8 combines with J gene TRBJ2-3; possible D gene TRBD2, 5 bases. This CDR3 is 16 amino acids long. Trimming removed 2 bases at V and 0 bases at J, with 12 bases between. Germline-derived CDR1 and CDR2 are SGHVS and FQNEAQ. For the CDR3, the DNA is TGTGCCAGCAGCTTAAATCCGGGATCTAGCACAGATACGCAGTATTTT. Protein sequence: CASSLNPGSSTDTQYF.

In nucleotides, the CDR3 is TGTGCCTGGAGTGGTAGGGGGCCCGTCTGGGATGAGCAGTTCTTC. Its protein is CAWSGRGPVWDEQFF. The gene calls are TRBV30 and TRBJ2-1, with 7 positions matching TRBD1. The CDR3 is made up of 15 amino acids. Germline-derived CDR1 and CDR2 are GTSNPN and SVGIG (reference sequence). V shed 1 base, J shed 8 bases, and the junction held 11 bases outside the gene matches.

The V gene is TRBV25-1, the J gene TRBJ2-1, with TRBD2 identical over 16 bases. V lost 8 bases to trimming and J lost 3 bases; unmatched junction nucleotides: 4. CDR3 length: 16 amino acids. Per the germline V gene, CDR1 is MGHDK and CDR2 is SYGVNS. DNA for the CDR3: TGTGCCAGCGGGACTAGCGGGGGGGAGTTCTACAATGAGCAGTTCTTC. It encodes CASGTSGGEFYNEQFF.

The rearrangement joins TRBV5-1 to TRBJ2-7; no clear D gene. Germline assignment: CDR1 SGHRS and CDR2 YFSETQ. V gave up 1 base and J gave up 0 bases, with 5 bases separating them. There are 13 residues in the CDR3. The CDR3 DNA sequence: TGCGCCAGCAGCTTGACAGACTCCTACGAGCAGTACTTC. Translated, it gives CASSLTDSYEQYF. The entire variable domain, with the rest obtained from reference TRBV5-1 and TRBJ2-7, is as follows: KAGVTQTPRYLIKTRGQQVTLSCSPISGHRSVSWYQQTPGQGLQFLFEYFSETQRNKGNFPGRFSGRQFSNSRSEMNVSTLELGDSALYLCASSLTDSYEQYFGPGTRLTVT.

V gene TRBV7-3 combines with J gene TRBJ2-3; D gene ambiguous. V dropped 5 bases and J dropped 6 bases, with 12 bases sitting between them. There are 13 residues in the CDR3. Germline V gives CDR1 SGHTA, CDR2 FQGTGA. The CDR3: CASSPRVADTQYF. In DNA, the CDR3 is TGTGCCAGCAGCCCTAGAGTGGCGGATACGCAGTATTTT. The full variable domain, with the rest looked up from reference TRBV7-3 and TRBJ2-3, is GAGVSQTPSNKVTEKGKYVELRCDPISGHTALYWYRQSLGQGPEFLIYFQGTGAADDSGLPNDRFFAVRPEGSVSTLKIQRTERGDSAVYLCASSPRVADTQYFGPGTRLTVL.

The chain carries TRBV7-3 and TRBJ2-3; perhaps TRBD2 as D (5 bases). V lost 1 base to trimming and J lost 6 bases, with 11 bases between them. Germline lookup yields CDR1 SGHTA and CDR2 FQGTGA. The CDR3 extends over 14 amino acids. The CDR3 protein is CASSLRSRGDTQYF. The CDR3, as DNA: TGTGCCAGCAGCTTAAGGTCGCGAGGGGATACGCAGTATTTT. The full variable domain, rest sourced from reference TRBV7-3 and TRBJ2-3, is GAGVSQTPSNKVTEKGKYVELRCDPISGHTALYWYRQSLGQGPEFLIYFQGTGAADDSGLPNDRFFAVRPEGSVSTLKIQRTERGDSAVYLCASSLRSRGDTQYFGPGTRLTVL.

The rearrangement links TRBV5-1 to TRBJ2-7, with TRBD1 matching over 9 bases. Trimming removed 3 bases from V and 6 bases from J; junction bases left unmatched: 7. The CDR3 runs to 14 residues. From germline, CDR1 is SGHRS and CDR2 YFSETQ. The CDR3 nucleotides read TGCGCCAGCAGCTCCCGGGACAGGGAGGGCGAGCAGTACTTC. It codes for CASSSRDREGEQYF.

Here the CDR3 DNA reads TGCGCCAGCAGCCAAGATGAAGGGGGCGAAAAACTGTTTTTT. Translation gives CASSQDEGGEKLFF. The gene calls are TRBV4-1 and TRBJ1-4; TRBD1 matches 7 bases. Looked up from germline, CDR1 is MGHRA and CDR2 is YSYEKL. The trim removed 0 bases at V and 8 bases at J, leaving 3 bases unmatched. CDR3 length equals 14 residues.

The J gene is TRBJ2-7, the V gene TRBV19, with D tentatively TRBD2 (5 bases). This CDR3 has 13 amino acids. V lost 4 bases and J lost 0, with 7 bases in between. The germline gives CDR1 LNHDA, CDR2 SQIVND (reference sequence). The CDR3 region is CASSRTFSYEQYF. The DNA of the CDR3 is TGTGCCAGTAGTAGGACTTTCTCCTACGAGCAGTACTTC.

The chain joins TRBV4-3 to TRBJ1-4; 7 nucleotides align to TRBD1. J was trimmed by 5 bases and V by 4 bases; bases with no gene match: 7. The CDR3 has 15 amino acids. In germline, CDR1 is LGHNA, CDR2 YSLEER. This chain's CDR3 is CASSRKGQENEKLFF. The CDR3, as DNA: TGCGCCAGCAGCCGGAAAGGACAGGAGAATGAAAAACTGTTTTTT.

The rearrangement uses TRBV9 and TRBJ2-2; D uncertain. The CDR3 covers 12 residues. The V and J ends lost 4 bases and 9 bases respectively, with 10 bases between them. Germline values: CDR1 SGDLS, CDR2 YYNGEE. In DNA, the CDR3 is TGTGCCAGCAGCCCCGAGAGGAGGGAGCTGTTTTTT. This sequence encodes CASSPERRELFF.

This chain links TRBV11-3 with TRBJ2-1; D perhaps matches TRBD1 (6 bases). In germline, CDR1 is SGHNT, CDR2 YENEEA. V lost 4 bases and J lost 3, with 10 bases in between. The CDR3 has 14 residues. For the CDR3, the DNA is TGTGCCAGCAGCTCCCGGACAGACTACAATGAGCAGTTCTTC. Protein product: CASSSRTDYNEQFF.

The genes are TRBV6-1 and TRBJ2-1, with D uncertain. Germline lookup yields CDR1 MNHNS and CDR2 SASEGT. CDR3 length: 14 amino acids. The V and J ends lost 7 bases and 0 bases respectively, with 10 bases between them. This chain's CDR3 is CASMGVSSYNEQFF. For the CDR3, the DNA is TGTGCCAGCATGGGCGTAAGCTCCTACAATGAGCAGTTCTTC.

For the CDR3, the DNA is TGTGCCAGCAGCGACGAGCGGGGGCCCTACGAGCAGTACTTC. Residues: CASSDERGPYEQYF. The chain recombines TRBV9 with TRBJ2-5; 8 nucleotides match TRBD2. TRBJ2-7 explains the end of the DNA better; the J call may be wrong. The CDR3 runs to 14 residues. In germline, CDR1 is SGDLS, CDR2 YYNGEE.

The chain combines TRBV4-3 with TRBJ2-1; TRBD2 matches at 7 bases. The CDR3 is made up of 16 amino acids. Germline V gene sequence: CDR1 LGHNA, CDR2 YSLEER. Trimming cost V 1 base and J 6 bases; bases outside gene matches: 9. In DNA, the CDR3 is TGCGCCAGCAGCCAAGGATTGCTAGCGGTGCCCAATGAGCAGTTCTTC. Encoded protein: CASSQGLLAVPNEQFF.

The V gene is TRBV4-2, the J gene TRBJ1-6; 10 bases line up with TRBD1. The CDR3 totals 15 residues. Germline V gene data show CDR1 as LGHNA and CDR2 as YNFKEQ. V trimming: 2 bases; J trimming: 7 bases; junction bases outside the gene matches: 2. The CDR3 is CASSQPGQGNSPLHF. The DNA of the CDR3 is TGTGCCAGCAGCCAACCGGGACAGGGGAATTCACCCCTCCACTTT.

The chain couples TRBV27 to TRBJ1-1, with 7 bases that match TRBD1. The germline CDR1 and CDR2 sequences are MNHEY and SMNVEV (reference sequence). The CDR3 loop spans 15 amino acids. Trimming at V came to 6 bases and at J to 0 bases, leaving 7 bases not matched to a gene. CDR3 nucleotide sequence: TGTGCCAGCAGCCTCGGACAGGCTATGAACACTGAAGCTTTCTTT. It yields the protein CASSLGQAMNTEAFF.

J is TRBJ1-4 and V is TRBV9; unclear D gene. Germline V lookup: CDR1 SGDLS, CDR2 YYNGEE. V lost 2 bases and J 8 bases, leaving 7 bases between the germline ends. CDR3 length: 12 residues. The CDR3 loop reads CASSVRGEKLFF. DNA of the CDR3: TGTGCCAGCAGCGTCCGAGGGGAAAAACTGTTTTTT.